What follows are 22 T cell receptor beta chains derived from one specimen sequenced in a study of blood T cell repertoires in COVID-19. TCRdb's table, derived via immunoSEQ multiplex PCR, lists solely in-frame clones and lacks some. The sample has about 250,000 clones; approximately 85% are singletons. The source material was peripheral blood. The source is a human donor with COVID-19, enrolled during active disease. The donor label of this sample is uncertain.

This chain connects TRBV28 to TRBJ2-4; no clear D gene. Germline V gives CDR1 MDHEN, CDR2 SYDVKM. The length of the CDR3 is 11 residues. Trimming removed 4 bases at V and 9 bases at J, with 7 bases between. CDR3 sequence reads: CASSSQIIQYF. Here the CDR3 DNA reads TGTGCCAGCAGTTCCCAAATCATTCAGTACTTC.

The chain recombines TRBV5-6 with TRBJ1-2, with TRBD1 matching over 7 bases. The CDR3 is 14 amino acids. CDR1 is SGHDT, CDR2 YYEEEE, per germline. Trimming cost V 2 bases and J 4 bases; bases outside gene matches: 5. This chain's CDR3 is CASSLGDRAYGYTF. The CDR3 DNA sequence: TGTGCCAGCAGCTTAGGAGACAGGGCCTATGGCTACACCTTC.

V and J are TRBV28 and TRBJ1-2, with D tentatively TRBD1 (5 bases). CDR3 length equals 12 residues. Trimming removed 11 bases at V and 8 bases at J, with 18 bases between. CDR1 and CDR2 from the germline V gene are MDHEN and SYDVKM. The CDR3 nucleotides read TGTGCCTCTCTGACGGGGGAGGTCGGCTACACCTTC. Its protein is CASLTGEVGYTF.

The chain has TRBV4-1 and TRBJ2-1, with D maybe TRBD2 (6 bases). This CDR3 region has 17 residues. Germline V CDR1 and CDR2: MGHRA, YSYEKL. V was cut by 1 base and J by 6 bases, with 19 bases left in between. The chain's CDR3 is CASSQVPGGAVGNEQFF. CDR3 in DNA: TGCGCCAGCAGCCAAGTCCCTGGCGGGGCTGTGGGCAATGAGCAGTTCTTC.

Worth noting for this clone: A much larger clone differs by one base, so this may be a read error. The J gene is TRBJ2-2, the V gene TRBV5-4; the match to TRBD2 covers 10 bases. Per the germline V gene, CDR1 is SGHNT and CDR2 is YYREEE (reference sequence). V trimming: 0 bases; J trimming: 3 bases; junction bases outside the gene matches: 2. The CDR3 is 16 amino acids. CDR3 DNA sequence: TGTGCCAGCAGCTTGGCCCTAGCGGGAGACACCGGGGAGCTGTTTTTT. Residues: CASSLALAGDTGELFF.

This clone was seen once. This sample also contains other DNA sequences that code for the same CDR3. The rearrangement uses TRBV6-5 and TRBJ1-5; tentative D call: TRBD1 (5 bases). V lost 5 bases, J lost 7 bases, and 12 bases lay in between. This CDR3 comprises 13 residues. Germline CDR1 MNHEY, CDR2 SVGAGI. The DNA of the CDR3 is TGTGCCAGCAGTCGGCCTGGGGGGCAGCCCCAGCATTTT. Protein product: CASSRPGGQPQHF.

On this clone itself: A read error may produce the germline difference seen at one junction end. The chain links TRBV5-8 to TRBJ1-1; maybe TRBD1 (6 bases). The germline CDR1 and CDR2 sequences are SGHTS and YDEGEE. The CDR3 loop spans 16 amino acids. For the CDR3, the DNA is TGTGCCAGCAGGTTGGACCTCGGACAGTACGGGTTTGAAGCTTTCTTT. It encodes CASRLDLGQYGFEAFF.

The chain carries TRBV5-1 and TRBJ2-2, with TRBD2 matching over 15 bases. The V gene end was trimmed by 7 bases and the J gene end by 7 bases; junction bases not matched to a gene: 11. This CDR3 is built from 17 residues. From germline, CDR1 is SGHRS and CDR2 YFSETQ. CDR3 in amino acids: CASGTSGRRGPDGELFF. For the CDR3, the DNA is TGCGCCAGCGGGACTAGCGGGAGGAGGGGCCCGGACGGGGAGCTGTTTTTT. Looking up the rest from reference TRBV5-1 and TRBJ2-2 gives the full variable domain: KAGVTQTPRYLIKTRGQQVTLSCSPISGHRSVSWYQQTPGQGLQFLFEYFSETQRNKGNFPGRFSGRQFSNSRSEMNVSTLELGDSALYLCASGTSGRRGPDGELFFGEGSRLTVL.

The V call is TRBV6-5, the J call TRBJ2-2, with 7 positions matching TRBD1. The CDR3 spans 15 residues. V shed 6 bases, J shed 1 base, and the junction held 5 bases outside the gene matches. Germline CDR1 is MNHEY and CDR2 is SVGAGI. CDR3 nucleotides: TGTGCCAGCAGCTCCGGGACAGTGAACACCGGGGAGCTGTTTTTT. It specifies CASSSGTVNTGELFF.

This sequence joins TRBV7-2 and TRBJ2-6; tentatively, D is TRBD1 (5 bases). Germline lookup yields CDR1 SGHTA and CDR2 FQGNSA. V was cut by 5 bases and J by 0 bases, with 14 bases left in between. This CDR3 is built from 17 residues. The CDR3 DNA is TGTGCCAGCAGCCTTACGGCAGGGAACTCTGGGGCCAACGTCCTGACTTTC. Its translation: CASSLTAGNSGANVLTF.

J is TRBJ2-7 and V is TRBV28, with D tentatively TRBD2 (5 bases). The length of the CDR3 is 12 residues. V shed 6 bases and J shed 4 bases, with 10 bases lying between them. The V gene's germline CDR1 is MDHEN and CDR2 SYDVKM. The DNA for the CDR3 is TGTGCCAGCAGCACCGGGATGTACGAGCAGTACTTC. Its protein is CASSTGMYEQYF.

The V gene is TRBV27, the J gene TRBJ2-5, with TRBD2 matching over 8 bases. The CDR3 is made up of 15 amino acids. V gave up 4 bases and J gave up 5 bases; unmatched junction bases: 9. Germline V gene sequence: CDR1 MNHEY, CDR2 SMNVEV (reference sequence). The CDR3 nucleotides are TGTGCCAGCAGTTCTCTACTAGCGGTCGGTGAGACCCAGTACTTC. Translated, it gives CASSSLLAVGETQYF.

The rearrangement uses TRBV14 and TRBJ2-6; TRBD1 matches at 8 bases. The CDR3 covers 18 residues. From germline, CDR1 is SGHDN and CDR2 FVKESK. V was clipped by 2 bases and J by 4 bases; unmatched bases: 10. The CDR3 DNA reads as TGTGCCAGCAGCCAACGACAGGGGTACTTTGGCGGGGCCAACGTCCTGACTTTC. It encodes CASSQRQGYFGGANVLTF.

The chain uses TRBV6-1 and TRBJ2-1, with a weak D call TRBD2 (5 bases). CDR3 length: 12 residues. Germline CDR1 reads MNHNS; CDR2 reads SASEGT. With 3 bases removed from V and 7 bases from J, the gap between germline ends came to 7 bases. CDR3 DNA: TGTGCCAGCAGTGAGCGGACTAATGAGCAGTTCTTC. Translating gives CASSERTNEQFF.

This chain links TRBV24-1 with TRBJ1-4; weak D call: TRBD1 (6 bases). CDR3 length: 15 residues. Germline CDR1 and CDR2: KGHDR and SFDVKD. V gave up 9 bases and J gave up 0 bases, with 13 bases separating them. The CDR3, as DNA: TGTGCCACCCGTGGGGGGGGCGCAACTAATGAAAAACTGTTTTTT. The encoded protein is CATRGGGATNEKLFF.

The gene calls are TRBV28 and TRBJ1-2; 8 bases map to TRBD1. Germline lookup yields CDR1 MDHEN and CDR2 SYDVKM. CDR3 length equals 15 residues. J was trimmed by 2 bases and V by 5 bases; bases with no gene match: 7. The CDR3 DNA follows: TGTGCCAGCAGTCCAAGGACAGGGTACAACTATGGCTACACCTTC. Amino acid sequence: CASSPRTGYNYGYTF.

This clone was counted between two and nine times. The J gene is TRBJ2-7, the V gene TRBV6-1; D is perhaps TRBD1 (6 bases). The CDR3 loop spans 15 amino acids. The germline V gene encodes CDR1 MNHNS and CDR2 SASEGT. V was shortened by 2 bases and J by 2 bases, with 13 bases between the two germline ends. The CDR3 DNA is TGTGCCAGCAGTGAAAGGGGCAGGGGTACCTACGAGCAGTACTTC. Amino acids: CASSERGRGTYEQYF.

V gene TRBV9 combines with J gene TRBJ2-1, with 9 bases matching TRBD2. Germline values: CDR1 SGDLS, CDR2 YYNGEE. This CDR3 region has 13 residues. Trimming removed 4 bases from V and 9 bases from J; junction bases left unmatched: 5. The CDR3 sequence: CASSPSGTGEQFF. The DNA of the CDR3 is TGTGCCAGCAGCCCTAGCGGGACGGGTGAGCAGTTCTTC.

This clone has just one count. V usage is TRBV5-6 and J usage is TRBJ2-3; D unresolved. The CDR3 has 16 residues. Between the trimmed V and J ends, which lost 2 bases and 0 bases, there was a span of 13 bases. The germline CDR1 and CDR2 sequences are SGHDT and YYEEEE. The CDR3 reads CASSFSGRRSTDTQYF. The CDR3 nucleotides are TGTGCCAGCAGCTTTTCGGGTCGCCGAAGCACAGATACGCAGTATTTT. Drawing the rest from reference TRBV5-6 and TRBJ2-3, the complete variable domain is DAGVTQSPTHLIKTRGQQVTLRCSPKSGHDTVSWYQQALGQGPQFIFQYYEEEERQRGNFPDRFSGHQFPNYSSELNVNALLLGDSALYLCASSFSGRRSTDTQYFGPGTRLTVL.

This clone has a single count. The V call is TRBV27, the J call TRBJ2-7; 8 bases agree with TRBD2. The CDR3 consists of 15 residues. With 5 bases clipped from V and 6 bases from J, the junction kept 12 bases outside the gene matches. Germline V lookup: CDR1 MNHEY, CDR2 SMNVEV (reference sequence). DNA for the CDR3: TGTGCCAGCAGTCCATCCGGGACTAGTGTCGCCGAGCAGTACTTC. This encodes CASSPSGTSVAEQYF.

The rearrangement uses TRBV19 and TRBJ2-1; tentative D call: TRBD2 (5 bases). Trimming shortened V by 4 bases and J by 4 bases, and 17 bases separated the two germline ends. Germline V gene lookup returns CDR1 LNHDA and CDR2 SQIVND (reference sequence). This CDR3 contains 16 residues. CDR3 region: CASSTQTRGPYNEQFF. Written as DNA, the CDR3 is TGTGCCAGTAGTACCCAAACTAGAGGGCCTTACAATGAGCAGTTCTTC.

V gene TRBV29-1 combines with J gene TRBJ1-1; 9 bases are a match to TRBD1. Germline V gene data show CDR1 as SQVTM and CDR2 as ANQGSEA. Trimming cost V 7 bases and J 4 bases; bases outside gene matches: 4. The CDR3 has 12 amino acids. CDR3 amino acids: CSGKGQGTEAFF. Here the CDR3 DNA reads TGCAGCGGAAAGGGACAGGGCACTGAAGCTTTCTTT.